This TCR beta chain emerged from a study of shared clonotypes between healthy human individuals. Study-level background: Each donor's CD8 memory used one plate, CD8 naive two, each CD4 subset three. Whole-study findings and limits: As a rule, naive subsets had a larger estimated richness than memory subsets. In this cohort, only blood was sampled, and tissue repertoires likely differ.

The CDR3 length is 15 residues. V was clipped by 2 bases and J by 0 bases, with 10 bases between them. Germline V CDR1 and CDR2: SNHLY, FYNNEI. The assay was immunoSEQ multiplex PCR, and TCRdb's table has in-frame clones only and misses some. The sample records roughly 570,000 clones, 95% to 98% being singletons. CD8 cells regarded as naive lacked CD45RO, were positively chosen for CCR7, and omitted terminally differentiated effector memory CD45RA+ cells. About this clone itself: Its cognate antigen is unknown.

Input material: naive CD8+ T cells sorted from blood. The TCR comes from a man younger than 40 in good health. V and J are TRBV2 and TRBJ1-1, with unresolved D. For the CDR3, the DNA is TGTGCCAGCAGTGAATCGACACCGCTGAACACTGAAGCTTTCTTT. Its protein product is CASSESTPLNTEAFF.